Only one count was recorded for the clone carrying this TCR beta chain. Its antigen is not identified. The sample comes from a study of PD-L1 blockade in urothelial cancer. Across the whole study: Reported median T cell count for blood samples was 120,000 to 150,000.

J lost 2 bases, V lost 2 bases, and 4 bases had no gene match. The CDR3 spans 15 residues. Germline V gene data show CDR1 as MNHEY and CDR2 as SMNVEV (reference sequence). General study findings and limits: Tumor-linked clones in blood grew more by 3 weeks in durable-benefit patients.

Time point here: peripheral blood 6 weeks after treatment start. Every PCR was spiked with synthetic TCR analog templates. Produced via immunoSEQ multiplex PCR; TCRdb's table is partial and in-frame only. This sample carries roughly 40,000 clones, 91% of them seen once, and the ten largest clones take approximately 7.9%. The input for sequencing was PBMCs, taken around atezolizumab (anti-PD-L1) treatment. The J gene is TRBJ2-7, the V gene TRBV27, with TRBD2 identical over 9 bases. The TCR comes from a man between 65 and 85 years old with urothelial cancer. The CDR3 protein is CASSLMPSGAYEQYF. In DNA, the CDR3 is TGTGCCAGCAGTTTAATGCCTAGCGGGGCCTACGAGCAGTACTTC.